Listed here are 26 T cell receptor beta chains from one sample, sequenced in a study of CD8+ T cells in alopecia areata. The sequencing template was cDNA reverse transcribed from extracted RNA. The method was immunoSEQ multiplex PCR; TCRdb's version includes in-frame clones alone and lacks a portion of them. This sample has some 170,000 clones, with roughly 65% found just once. The sequences come from CD4+ T cells sorted from blood, collected at week 0. The receptors stem from a human donor with alopecia areata.

The chain carries TRBV5-4 and TRBJ2-3; 11 bases fit TRBD2. This CDR3 comprises 16 residues. Germline CDR1 SGHNT, CDR2 YYREEE (reference sequence). With 0 bases clipped from V and 1 base from J, the junction kept 1 base outside the gene matches. The CDR3 DNA is TGTGCCAGCAGCTTGGAACTAGCGGGGGGCACAGATACGCAGTATTTT. Protein product: CASSLELAGGTDTQYF. The variable domain in full, with the rest retrieved from reference TRBV5-4 and TRBJ2-3, is ETGVTQSPTHLIKTRGQQVTLRCSSQSGHNTVSWYQQALGQGPQFIFQYYREEENGRGNFPPRFSGLQFPNYSSELNVNALELDDSALYLCASSLELAGGTDTQYFGPGTRLTVL.

The V and J genes are TRBV7-9 and TRBJ1-2, with 9 positions matching TRBD1. Germline lookup yields CDR1 SEHNR and CDR2 FQNEAQ (reference sequence). CDR3 length: 13 residues. V gave up 7 bases and J gave up 4 bases; unmatched junction bases: 4. The CDR3 sequence is CASTLTGGYGYTF. CDR3 DNA sequence: TGTGCCAGCACCCTGACAGGGGGCTATGGCTACACCTTC.

The rearrangement links TRBV7-2 to TRBJ2-3; TRBD1 might be the D (6 bases). Trimming removed 4 bases at V and 1 base at J, with 18 bases between. The CDR3 runs to 17 residues. Germline V gene sequence: CDR1 SGHTA, CDR2 FQGNSA. In DNA, the CDR3 is TGTGCCAGCAGCTATGGCCGCAGGGGCCACGGCACAGATACGCAGTATTTT. This sequence encodes CASSYGRRGHGTDTQYF.

V is TRBV29-1 and J is TRBJ1-1, with unresolved D. CDR1 is SQVTM, CDR2 ANQGSEA, per germline. The CDR3 has 12 amino acids. V lost 3 bases and J lost 1, with 6 bases in between. CDR3 loop: CSVDGANTEAFF. CDR3 in DNA: TGCAGCGTTGATGGCGCGAACACTGAAGCTTTCTTT.

The chain links TRBV29-1 to TRBJ2-3; 10 nucleotides agree with TRBD2. Trimming cost V 6 bases and J 2 bases; bases outside gene matches: 8. This CDR3 has 15 amino acids. Looked up from germline, CDR1 is SQVTM and CDR2 is ANQGSEA. This chain's CDR3 is CSVGQLAGATDTQYF. The DNA for the CDR3 is TGCAGCGTGGGGCAGCTAGCGGGGGCCACAGATACGCAGTATTTT.

The V gene is TRBV19, the J gene TRBJ2-5; the D is unclear. The CDR3 has 13 amino acids. The ends were cut back, 6 bases at V and 4 bases at J, with 12 bases in the middle. Germline V gene lookup returns CDR1 LNHDA and CDR2 SQIVND (reference sequence). CDR3 residues: CASSPVAAETQYF. CDR3 coding DNA: TGTGCCAGTAGCCCTGTGGCCGCAGAGACCCAGTACTTC. Together with reference TRBV19 and TRBJ2-5, the CDR3 gives the full variable domain: DGGITQSPKYLFRKEGQNVTLSCEQNLNHDAMYWYRQDPGQGLRLIYYSQIVNDFQKGDIAEGYSVSREKKESFPLTVTSAQKNPTAFYLCASSPVAAETQYFGPGTRLLVL.

V gene TRBV9 combines with J gene TRBJ1-2; possible D gene TRBD1, 6 bases. This CDR3 has 12 residues. V was cut by 5 bases and J by 8 bases, with 13 bases left in between. The germline V gene has CDR1 SGDLS and CDR2 YYNGEE. In DNA, the CDR3 is TGTGCCAGCAGGAGAGGGGGGCGAGGCTACACCTTC. Amino acid sequence: CASRRGGRGYTF.

The rearrangement links TRBV29-1 to TRBJ2-5, with 10 bases fitting TRBD2. CDR3 length equals 16 residues. Germline CDR1 is SQVTM and CDR2 is ANQGSEA. V dropped 6 bases and J dropped 6; count of bases not matched to a gene: 16. This chain's CDR3 is CSVNWLQRGGEKTQYF. CDR3 sequence (DNA): TGCAGCGTGAATTGGCTCCAGCGGGGGGGCGAGAAGACCCAGTACTTC.

This clone was seen once. The chain links TRBV27 to TRBJ2-3; D perhaps matches TRBD1 (6 bases). Trimming cost V 3 bases and J 0 bases, with 7 bases left between them. This CDR3 is built from 14 residues. CDR1 MNHEY and CDR2 SMNVEV come from the germline V gene (reference sequence). CDR3 coding DNA: TGTGCCAGCAGTTTTCAGGGGAGCACAGATACGCAGTATTTT. Protein: CASSFQGSTDTQYF.

This clone was detected only a few times. The chain carries TRBV18 and TRBJ2-5, with TRBD2 matching over 8 bases. This CDR3 contains 18 residues. Germline assignment: CDR1 KGHSH and CDR2 LQKENI. Trimming at V came to 1 base and at J to 1 base, leaving 11 bases not matched to a gene. The DNA of the CDR3 is TGTGCCAGCTCACCACGGAGTAGCGGGGTGACTTCCCAAGAGACCCAGTACTTC. Protein: CASSPRSSGVTSQETQYF.

The chain carries TRBV6-5 and TRBJ2-5, with 8 bases that match TRBD2. The germline CDR1 and CDR2 sequences are MNHEY and SVGAGI. This CDR3 contains 14 residues. Trimming took 6 bases from V and 2 from J; bases not matched to a gene: 5. This CDR3 is CASSQLAAQETQYF. CDR3 sequence (DNA): TGTGCCAGCAGCCAACTAGCGGCACAAGAGACCCAGTACTTC.

The V gene is TRBV4-3, the J gene TRBJ2-1; 11 nucleotides line up with TRBD1. The CDR3 contains 14 residues. Germline trimming cut 4 bases from V and 8 bases from J; bases unmatched to any gene: 4. The germline CDR1 and CDR2 sequences are LGHNA and YSLEER. CDR3 protein: CASSLGQGADEQFF. The CDR3 DNA is TGCGCCAGCAGCCTTGGACAGGGGGCGGATGAGCAGTTCTTC.

The V and J genes are TRBV29-1 and TRBJ2-7; D not resolved. V was trimmed by 4 bases and J by 6 bases, leaving 16 bases between them. Germline V gives CDR1 SQVTM, CDR2 ANQGSEA. CDR3 length: 13 residues. CDR3 region: CSVGLGSRSEQYF. The CDR3 bases are TGCAGCGTTGGTCTTGGCAGTCGTAGCGAGCAGTACTTC.

This clone has a handful of counts. The V call is TRBV30, the J call TRBJ1-1; D not resolved. Germline loops: CDR1 GTSNPN, CDR2 SVGIG (reference sequence). The V and J ends lost 7 bases and 0 bases respectively, with 3 bases between them. The CDR3 runs 10 residues. The CDR3 is CASMNTEAFF. The CDR3 nucleotides are TGTGCCTCCATGAACACTGAAGCTTTCTTT.

The chain couples TRBV5-1 to TRBJ1-1; weak D call: TRBD1 (5 bases). The germline V and J ends were trimmed by 7 bases and 0 bases, with 10 bases remaining between them. The CDR3 sequence is 13 residues long. Germline assignment: CDR1 SGHRS and CDR2 YFSETQ. CDR3 region: CASWRDVNTEAFF. In nucleotides, the CDR3 is TGCGCCAGCTGGCGGGACGTGAACACTGAAGCTTTCTTT.

This chain joins TRBV7-2 and TRBJ2-7, with D tentatively TRBD1 or TRBD2 (5 bases each). Per germline, CDR1 SGHTA and CDR2 FQGNSA. The CDR3 runs 14 residues. V dropped 5 bases and J dropped 2 bases, with 13 bases sitting between them. CDR3 region: CASSNRDGPYEQYF. The CDR3, as DNA: TGTGCCAGCAGCAACCGGGACGGGCCCTACGAGCAGTACTTC.

Comments on this clone: Different DNA sequences within this sample yield the same CDR3. This sequence joins TRBV5-1 and TRBJ2-3; D could derive from TRBD1 or TRBD2 (5 bases each). Trimming took off 4 bases at V and 3 bases at J, with 12 bases between the two ends. The CDR3 sequence is 14 residues long. Germline values: CDR1 SGHRS, CDR2 YFSETQ. CDR3 nucleotides: TGCGCCAGCAGCCCAGGGACGGAAACAGATACGCAGTATTTT. This sequence encodes CASSPGTETDTQYF. Looking up the rest from reference TRBV5-1 and TRBJ2-3 gives the full variable domain: KAGVTQTPRYLIKTRGQQVTLSCSPISGHRSVSWYQQTPGQGLQFLFEYFSETQRNKGNFPGRFSGRQFSNSRSEMNVSTLELGDSALYLCASSPGTETDTQYFGPGTRLTVL.

This chain connects TRBV6-6 to TRBJ2-3, with D maybe TRBD2 (5 bases). Trimming took off 4 bases at V and 6 bases at J, with 8 bases between the two ends. From germline, CDR1 is MNHNY and CDR2 SVGAGI (reference sequence). This CDR3 has 12 amino acids. CDR3 region: CASSLRGDTQYF. The CDR3 nucleotides read TGTGCCAGCAGTTTACGCGGGGATACGCAGTATTTT.

This clone was detected only a few times. The gene calls are TRBV29-1 and TRBJ2-3; 8 nucleotides match TRBD1. The V and J ends lost 0 bases and 7 bases, in that order; junction bases with no gene match: 6. The CDR3 loop spans 14 amino acids. Germline CDR1 is SQVTM and CDR2 is ANQGSEA. Here the CDR3 reads CSVEDPRGLNTQYF. CDR3 coding DNA: TGCAGCGTTGAAGATCCCAGGGGGCTGAATACGCAGTATTTT.

This clone was picked up a small number of times. J is TRBJ2-7 and V is TRBV29-1; the D gene could be TRBD1 or TRBD2 (5 bases each). The CDR3 loop spans 12 amino acids. From germline, CDR1 is SQVTM and CDR2 ANQGSEA. Between the trimmed V and J ends, which lost 3 bases and 6 bases, there was a span of 12 bases. The CDR3 loop reads CSVEERGIEQYF. The CDR3 bases are TGCAGCGTTGAGGAGAGGGGCATCGAGCAGTACTTC.

This sequence joins TRBV15 and TRBJ2-7, with 8 bases identical to TRBD1. CDR1 LNHNV and CDR2 YYDKDF come from the germline V gene (reference sequence). The V and J ends lost 0 bases and 7 bases, in that order; junction bases with no gene match: 5. CDR3 length: 14 residues. In nucleotides, the CDR3 is TGTGCCACCAGCAGAGACCGACAGGGGTATGAGCAGTACTTC. Its translation: CATSRDRQGYEQYF.

The chain is built from TRBV5-6 and TRBJ2-7; 9 nucleotides align to TRBD1. Germline assignment: CDR1 SGHDT and CDR2 YYEEEE. This CDR3 has 14 amino acids. V was clipped by 2 bases and J by 3 bases; unmatched bases: 3. The CDR3 here is CASSLPGQGYEQYF. CDR3 bases: TGTGCCAGCAGCTTACCGGGACAGGGCTACGAGCAGTACTTC.

The chain carries TRBV5-1 and TRBJ2-2; maybe TRBD2 (6 bases). The ends were cut back, 7 bases at V and 5 bases at J, with 21 bases in the middle. Germline CDR1 and CDR2: SGHRS and YFSETQ. CDR3 size: 16 residues. CDR3 bases: TGCGCCAGCCGGAGGGAAACGGGAAGCCTAACCGGGGAGCTGTTTTTT. Translated: CASRRETGSLTGELFF.

This chain's CDR3 is CATNRGYGYTF. The CDR3, as DNA: TGTGCCACAAACAGGGGATATGGCTACACCTTC. J is TRBJ1-2 and V is TRBV19, with TRBD1 matching over 7 bases. Germline V gene data show CDR1 as LNHDA and CDR2 as SQIVND (reference sequence). The J segment lost 5 bases and the V segment lost 10 bases, leaving 4 bases of the junction unmatched. The CDR3 sequence is 11 residues long. Using reference TRBV19 and TRBJ1-2 for the parts outside the CDR3, the full variable domain is DGGITQSPKYLFRKEGQNVTLSCEQNLNHDAMYWYRQDPGQGLRLIYYSQIVNDFQKGDIAEGYSVSREKKESFPLTVTSAQKNPTAFYLCATNRGYGYTFGSGTRLTVV.

The chain is built from TRBV29-1 and TRBJ2-7; 7 bases map to TRBD1. Unmatched junction bases numbered 5, after V lost 4 bases and J lost 2 bases. The CDR3 contains 13 residues. Germline values: CDR1 SQVTM, CDR2 ANQGSEA. CDR3 DNA: TGCAGCGTTGTACAGGGGCGCCCCTACGAGCAGTACTTC. This codes for CSVVQGRPYEQYF.

V usage is TRBV4-3 and J usage is TRBJ2-5, with D perhaps matching TRBD2 (6 bases). V lost 1 base and J 5 bases, leaving 14 bases between the germline ends. The CDR3 runs 15 residues. The germline CDR1 and CDR2 sequences are LGHNA and YSLEER. The CDR3 here is CASSQGDSRGETQYF. DNA for the CDR3: TGCGCCAGCAGCCAAGGGGACTCCCGAGGGGAGACCCAGTACTTC.